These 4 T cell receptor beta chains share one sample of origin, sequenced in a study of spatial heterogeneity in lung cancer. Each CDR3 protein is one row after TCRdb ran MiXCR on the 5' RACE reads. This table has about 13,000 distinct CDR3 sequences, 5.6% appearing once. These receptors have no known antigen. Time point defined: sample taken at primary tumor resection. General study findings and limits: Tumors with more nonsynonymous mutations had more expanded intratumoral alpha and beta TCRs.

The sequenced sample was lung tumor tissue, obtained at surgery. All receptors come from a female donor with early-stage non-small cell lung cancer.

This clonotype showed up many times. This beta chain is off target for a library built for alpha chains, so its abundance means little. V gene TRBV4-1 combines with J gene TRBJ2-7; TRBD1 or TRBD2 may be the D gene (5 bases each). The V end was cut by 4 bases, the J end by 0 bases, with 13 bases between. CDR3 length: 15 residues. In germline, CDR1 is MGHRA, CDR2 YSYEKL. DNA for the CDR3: TGCGCCAGCAGCCGTGGTGGGGGTTACTCCTACGAGCAGTACTTC. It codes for CASSRGGGYSYEQYF.

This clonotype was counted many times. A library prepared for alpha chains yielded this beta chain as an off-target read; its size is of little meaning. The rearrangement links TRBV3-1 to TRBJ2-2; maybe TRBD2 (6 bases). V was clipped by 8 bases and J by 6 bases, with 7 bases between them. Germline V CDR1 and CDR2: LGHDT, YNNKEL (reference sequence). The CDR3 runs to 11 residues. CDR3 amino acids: CASGGAGELFF. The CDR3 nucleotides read TGTGCCAGCGGAGGGGCCGGGGAGCTGTTTTTT.

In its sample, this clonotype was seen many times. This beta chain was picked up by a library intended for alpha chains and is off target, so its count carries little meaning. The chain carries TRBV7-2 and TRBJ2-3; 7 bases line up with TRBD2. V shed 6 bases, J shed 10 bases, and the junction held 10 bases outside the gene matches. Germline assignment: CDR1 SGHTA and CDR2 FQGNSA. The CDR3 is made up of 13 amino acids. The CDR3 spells CASSQSGEGAQYF. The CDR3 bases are TGTGCCAGCAGTCAGAGCGGGGAGGGAGCGCAGTATTTT.

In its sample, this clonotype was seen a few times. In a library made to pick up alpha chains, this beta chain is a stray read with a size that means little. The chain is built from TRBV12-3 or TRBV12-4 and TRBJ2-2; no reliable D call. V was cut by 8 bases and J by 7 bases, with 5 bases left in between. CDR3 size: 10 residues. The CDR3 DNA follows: TGTGCCAGCCGAGGCGGGGAGCTGTTTTTT. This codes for CASRGGELFF.